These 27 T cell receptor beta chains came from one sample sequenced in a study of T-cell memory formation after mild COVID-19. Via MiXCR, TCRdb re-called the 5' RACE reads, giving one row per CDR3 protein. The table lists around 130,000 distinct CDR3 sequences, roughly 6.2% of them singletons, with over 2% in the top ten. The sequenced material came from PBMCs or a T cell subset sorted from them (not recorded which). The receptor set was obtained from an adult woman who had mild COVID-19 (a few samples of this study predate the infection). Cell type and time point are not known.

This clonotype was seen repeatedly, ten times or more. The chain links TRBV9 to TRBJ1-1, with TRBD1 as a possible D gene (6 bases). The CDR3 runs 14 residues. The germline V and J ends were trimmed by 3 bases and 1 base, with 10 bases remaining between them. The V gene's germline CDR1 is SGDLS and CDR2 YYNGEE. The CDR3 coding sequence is TGTGCCAGCAGCGCCTTAGGGGGGAACACTGAAGCTTTCTTT. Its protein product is CASSALGGNTEAFF.

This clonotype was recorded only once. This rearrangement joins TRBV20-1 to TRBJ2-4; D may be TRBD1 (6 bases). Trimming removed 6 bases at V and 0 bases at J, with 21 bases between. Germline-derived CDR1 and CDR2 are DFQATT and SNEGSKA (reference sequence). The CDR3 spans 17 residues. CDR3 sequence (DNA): TGCAGTGCCCTGGAAGGGGGTAAAGGATTAGCCAAAAACATTCAGTACTTC. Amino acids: CSALEGGKGLAKNIQYF.

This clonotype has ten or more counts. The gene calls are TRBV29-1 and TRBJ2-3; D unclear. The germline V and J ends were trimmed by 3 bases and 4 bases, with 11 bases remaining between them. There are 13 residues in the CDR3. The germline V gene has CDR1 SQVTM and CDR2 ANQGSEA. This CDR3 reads CSVELPAPDTQYF. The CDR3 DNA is TGCAGCGTTGAGCTCCCTGCCCCAGATACGCAGTATTTT.

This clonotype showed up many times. The CDR3 DNA reads TGTGCCATCAGTGGAGGACGGGGCGGAGATACGCAGTATTTT. Translating gives CAISGGRGGDTQYF. The chain recombines TRBV10-3 with TRBJ2-3; D could derive from TRBD1 or TRBD2 (5 bases each). V was pared by 4 bases and J by 5 bases, with 13 bases between. Looked up from germline, CDR1 is ENHRY and CDR2 is SYGVKD. CDR3 length: 14 residues.

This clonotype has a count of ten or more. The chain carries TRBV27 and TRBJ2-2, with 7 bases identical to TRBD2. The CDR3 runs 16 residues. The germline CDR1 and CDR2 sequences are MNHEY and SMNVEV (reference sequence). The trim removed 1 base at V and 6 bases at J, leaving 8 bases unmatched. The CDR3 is CASSLFSGGRPGELFF. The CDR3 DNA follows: TGTGCCAGCAGTTTATTTTCGGGGGGAAGGCCCGGGGAGCTGTTTTTT.

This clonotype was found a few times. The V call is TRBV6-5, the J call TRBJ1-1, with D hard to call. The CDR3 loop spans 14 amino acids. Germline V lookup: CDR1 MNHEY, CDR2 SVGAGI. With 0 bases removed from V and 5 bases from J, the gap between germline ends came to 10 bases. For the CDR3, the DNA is TGTGCCAGCAGTTACTCCGGGAAGAGGACTGAAGCTTTCTTT. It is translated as CASSYSGKRTEAFF.

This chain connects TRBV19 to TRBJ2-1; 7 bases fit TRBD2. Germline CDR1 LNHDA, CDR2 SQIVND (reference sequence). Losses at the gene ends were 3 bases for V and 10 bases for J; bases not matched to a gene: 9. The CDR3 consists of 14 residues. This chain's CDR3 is CASSIRRVGGEQFF. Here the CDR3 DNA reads TGTGCCAGTAGTATCCGGCGCGTGGGGGGGGAGCAGTTCTTC.

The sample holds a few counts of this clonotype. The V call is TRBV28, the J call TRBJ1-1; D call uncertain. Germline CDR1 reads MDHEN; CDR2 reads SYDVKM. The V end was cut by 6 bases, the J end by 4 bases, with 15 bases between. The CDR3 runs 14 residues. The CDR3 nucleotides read TGTGCCAGCAGGCGCGCCGGGGTGGGCACTGAAGCTTTCTTT. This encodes CASRRAGVGTEAFF.

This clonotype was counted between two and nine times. The CDR3 nucleotides are TGCAGTGCTCCGAATTTCAGGGACGCGGCAACTAATGAAAAACTGTTTTTT. Translation: CSAPNFRDAATNEKLFF. The chain has TRBV20-1 and TRBJ1-4; a weak D match, TRBD1 (5 bases). Deletions cut 5 bases from V and 0 bases from J, with 19 bases between. CDR3 length: 17 residues. The germline gives CDR1 DFQATT, CDR2 SNEGSKA (reference sequence).

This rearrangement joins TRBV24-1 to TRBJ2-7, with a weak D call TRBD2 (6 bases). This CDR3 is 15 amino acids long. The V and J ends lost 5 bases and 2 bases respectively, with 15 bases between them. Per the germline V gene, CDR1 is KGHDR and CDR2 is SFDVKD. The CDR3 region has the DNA TGTGCCACCAGTGGTGGGACTCCTCCCGCCTACGAGCAGTACTTC. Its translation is CATSGGTPPAYEQYF.

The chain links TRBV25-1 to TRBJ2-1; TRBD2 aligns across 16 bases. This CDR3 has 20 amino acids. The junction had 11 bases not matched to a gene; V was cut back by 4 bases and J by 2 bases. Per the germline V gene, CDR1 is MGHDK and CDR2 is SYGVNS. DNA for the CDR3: TGTGCCAGCAGTGGACCCGGGACTAGCGGGAGGGCCTCCACCTACAATGAGCAGTTCTTC. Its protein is CASSGPGTSGRASTYNEQFF.

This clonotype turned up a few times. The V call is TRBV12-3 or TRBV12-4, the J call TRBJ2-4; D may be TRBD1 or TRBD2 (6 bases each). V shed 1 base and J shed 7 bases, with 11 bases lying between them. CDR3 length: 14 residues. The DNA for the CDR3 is TGTGCCAGCAGTTTAGGGGGGGCCGGGAACATTCAGTACTTC. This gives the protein CASSLGGAGNIQYF.

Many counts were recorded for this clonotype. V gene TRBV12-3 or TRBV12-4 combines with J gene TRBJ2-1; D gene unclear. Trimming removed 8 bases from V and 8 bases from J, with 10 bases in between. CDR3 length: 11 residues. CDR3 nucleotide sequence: TGTGCCAGCTCGCGCATTTATGAGCAGTTCTTC. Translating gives CASSRIYEQFF.

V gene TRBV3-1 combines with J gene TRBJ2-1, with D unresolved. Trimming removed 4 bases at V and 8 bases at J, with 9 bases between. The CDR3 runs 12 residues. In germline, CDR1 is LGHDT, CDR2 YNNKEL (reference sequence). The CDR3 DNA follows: TGTGCCAGCAGCCCCGGAAATGATGAGCAGTTCTTC. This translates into CASSPGNDEQFF.

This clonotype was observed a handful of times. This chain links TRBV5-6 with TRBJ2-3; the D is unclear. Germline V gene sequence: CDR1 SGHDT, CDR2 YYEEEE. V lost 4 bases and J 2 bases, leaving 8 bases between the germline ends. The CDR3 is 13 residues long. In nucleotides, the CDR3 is TGTGCCAGCAGCCCACCTCACACAGATACGCAGTATTTT. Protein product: CASSPPHTDTQYF. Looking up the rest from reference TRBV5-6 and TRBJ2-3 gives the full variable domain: DAGVTQSPTHLIKTRGQQVTLRCSPKSGHDTVSWYQQALGQGPQFIFQYYEEEERQRGNFPDRFSGHQFPNYSSELNVNALLLGDSALYLCASSPPHTDTQYFGPGTRLTVL.

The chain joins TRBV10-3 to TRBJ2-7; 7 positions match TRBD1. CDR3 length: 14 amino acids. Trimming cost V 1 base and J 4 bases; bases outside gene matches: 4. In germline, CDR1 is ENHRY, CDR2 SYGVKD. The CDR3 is CAISELGGGYEQYF. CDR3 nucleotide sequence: TGTGCCATCAGTGAGTTAGGGGGCGGATACGAGCAGTACTTC.

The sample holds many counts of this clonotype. The CDR3 protein is CASSPTEATEQYF. CDR3 bases: TGTGCCAGCAGTCCTACCGAGGCCACCGAGCAGTACTTC. The chain is built from TRBV12-3 or TRBV12-4 and TRBJ2-7; D is ambiguous. V lost 5 bases and J lost 6, with 14 bases in between. CDR3 length: 13 residues.

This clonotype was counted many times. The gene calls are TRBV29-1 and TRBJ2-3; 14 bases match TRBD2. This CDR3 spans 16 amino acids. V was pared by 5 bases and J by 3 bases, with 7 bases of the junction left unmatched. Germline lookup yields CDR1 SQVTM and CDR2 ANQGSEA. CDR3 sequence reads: CSVLPGLAGGTDTQYF. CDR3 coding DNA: TGCAGCGTTCTCCCCGGACTAGCGGGAGGTACAGATACGCAGTATTTT.

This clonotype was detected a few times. CDR3 nucleotides: TGTGCCAGCACCTACGGGACAGTTAATTCACCCCTCCACTTT. This gives the protein CASTYGTVNSPLHF. The chain has TRBV12-3 or TRBV12-4 and TRBJ1-6; the match to TRBD1 covers 7 bases. The CDR3 has 14 residues. With V trimmed by 7 bases and J by 6 bases, 6 bases remained unmatched.

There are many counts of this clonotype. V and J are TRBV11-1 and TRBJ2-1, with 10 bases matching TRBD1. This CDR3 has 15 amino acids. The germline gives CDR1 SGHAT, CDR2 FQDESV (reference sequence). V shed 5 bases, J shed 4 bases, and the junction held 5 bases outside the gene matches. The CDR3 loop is CASSLGQGGYNEQFF. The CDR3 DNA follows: TGTGCCAGCAGCCTAGGACAGGGGGGTTACAATGAGCAGTTCTTC.

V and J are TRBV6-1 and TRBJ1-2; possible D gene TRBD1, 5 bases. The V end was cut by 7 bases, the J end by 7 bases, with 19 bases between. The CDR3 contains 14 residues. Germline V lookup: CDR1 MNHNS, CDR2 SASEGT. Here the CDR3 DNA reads TGTGCCAGCATCCCCGGCAGGGAGGTTCGTGGCTACACCTTC. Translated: CASIPGREVRGYTF.

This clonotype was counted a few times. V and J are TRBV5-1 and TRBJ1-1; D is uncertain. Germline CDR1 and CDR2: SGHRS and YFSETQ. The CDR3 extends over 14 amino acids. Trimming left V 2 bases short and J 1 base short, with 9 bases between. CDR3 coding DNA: TGCGCCAGCAGCTTCCGGGCAAAGAACACTGAAGCTTTCTTT. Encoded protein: CASSFRAKNTEAFF.

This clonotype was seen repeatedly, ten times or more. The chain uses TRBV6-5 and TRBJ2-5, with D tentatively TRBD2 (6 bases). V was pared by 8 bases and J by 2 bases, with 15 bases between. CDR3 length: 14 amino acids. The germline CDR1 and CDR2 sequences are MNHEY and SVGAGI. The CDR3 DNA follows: TGTGCCAGCCGGCCTAGCGCATTACAAGAGACCCAGTACTTC. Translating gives CASRPSALQETQYF.

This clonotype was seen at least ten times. CDR3 protein: CASSGPNTGELFF. The CDR3 bases are TGTGCCAGCTCCGGACCAAACACCGGGGAGCTGTTTTTT. The chain links TRBV6-6 to TRBJ2-2; D uncertain. Germline lookup yields CDR1 MNHNY and CDR2 SVGAGI (reference sequence). The CDR3 runs 13 residues. The V and J ends lost 8 bases and 2 bases respectively, with 9 bases between them.

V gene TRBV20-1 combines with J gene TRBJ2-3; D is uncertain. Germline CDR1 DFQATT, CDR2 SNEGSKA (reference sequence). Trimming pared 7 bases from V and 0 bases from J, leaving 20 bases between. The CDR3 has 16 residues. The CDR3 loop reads CSVPPYGGRSTDTQYF. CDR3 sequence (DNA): TGCAGTGTTCCTCCCTATGGCGGAAGGAGCACAGATACGCAGTATTTT.

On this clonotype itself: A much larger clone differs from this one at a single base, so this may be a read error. This CDR3 is CASSLGQNHEQFF. CDR3 bases: TGTGCCAGCAGCCTGGGACAGAACCATGAGCAGTTCTTC. J is TRBJ2-1 and V is TRBV7-8; 7 positions agree with TRBD1. The trim removed 5 bases at V and 8 bases at J, leaving 6 bases unmatched. Germline CDR1 SGHVS, CDR2 FQNEAQ. The CDR3 is 13 amino acids.

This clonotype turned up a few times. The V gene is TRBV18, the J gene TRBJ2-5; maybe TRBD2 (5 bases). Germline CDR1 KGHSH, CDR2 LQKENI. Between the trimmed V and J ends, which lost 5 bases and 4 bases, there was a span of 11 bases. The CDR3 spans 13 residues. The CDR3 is CASSTNAGETQYF. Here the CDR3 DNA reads TGTGCCAGCTCAACTAATGCGGGAGAGACCCAGTACTTC.